This TCR beta chain was captured in a study of blood T cell repertoires in COVID-19. Study details: T cells, B-cell-depleted T cells, or PBMCs supplied cDNA or gDNA.

The V and J ends lost 4 bases and 5 bases, in that order; junction bases with no gene match: 13. The CDR3 spans 16 residues. The germline V gene has CDR1 MNHEY and CDR2 SVGEGT. Methods used by the authors: Amplifying reference gene primers gave estimates of nucleated cell counts. The data were produced by immunoSEQ multiplex PCR, yet TCRdb's version contains in-frame clones alone and is incomplete. V, J and clone size are taken as reported in that table, and D and trimming were inferred from the DNA itself. In the table there are about 20,000 clones, roughly 91% of which are singletons. This receptor was taken from a woman aged 55-70 years with active COVID-19. The chain has TRBV6-2 or TRBV6-3 and TRBJ2-7, with 8 nucleotides matching TRBD1. The source material was peripheral blood. The CDR3 nucleotides read TGTGCCAGCAGTTTTACCCCCGACAGGGGTGGAAACGAGCAGTACTTC. As protein: CASSFTPDRGGNEQYF.